This is a list of T cell receptor beta chains from one sample in a study of blood T cells in healthy people across ages. TCRdb passed the 5' RACE reads through MiXCR, listing each CDR3 protein once. This table holds about 1.8 million distinct CDR3 sequences, 40% to 55% found once. Sample: blood. Every receptor here comes from a woman between 40 and 50 years old in good health. Each CDR3 is given with its conserved first and last residue. A D gene is named only where the DNA matches it firmly. Size is omitted from some rows. Given values are once, few, many or a class for expanded clones.

cdr3_aa cdr3_nt clone_size j_call v_call d_call
CASAPDRGTDTQYF TGTGCCAGCGCCCCGGACAGGGGAACAGATACGCAGTATTTT - TRBJ2-3 TRBV6-4 TRBD1
CASSYTAVPSYNEQFF TGTGCCAGCAGTTACACCGCGGTCCCCTCCTACAATGAGCAGTTCTTC - TRBJ2-1 TRBV6-6 -
CASSSNRDSSYGYTF TGCGCCAGCAGCTCAAACCGGGACAGCTCCTATGGCTACACCTTC - TRBJ1-2 TRBV5-1 TRBD1
CASSSSGTDDNYGYTF TGTGCCAGCAGCTCCTCCGGGACGGACGATAACTATGGCTACACCTTC - TRBJ1-2 TRBV3-1 -
CASSRPTSPYNEQFF TGTGCCAGCAGCCGGCCCACTAGCCCCTACAATGAGCAGTTCTTC few TRBJ2-1 TRBV7-9 -
CASSQDLTGSSLGTQYF TGCGCCAGCAGCCAAGATCTAACAGGGTCCTCCCTCGGGACCCAGTACTTC - TRBJ2-5 TRBV4-3 -
CASSQRVRRTDTQYF TGTGCCAGCAGCCAAAGAGTCCGACGCACAGATACGCAGTATTTT few TRBJ2-3 TRBV3-1 -
CASSGQGKVGGYTF TGTGCCAGCAGCGGACAGGGGAAGGTTGGGGGCTACACCTTC - TRBJ1-2 TRBV13 TRBD1
CSVLIGTGDSTDTQYF TGCAGTGTACTAATCGGGACAGGGGATAGCACAGATACGCAGTATTTT - TRBJ2-3 TRBV20-1 TRBD1
CASEDRVGYVTQYF TGTGCCAGCGAGGACAGGGTGGGATATGTCACCCAGTACTTC few TRBJ2-5 TRBV6-1 TRBD1
CSARATGYSYNEQFF TGCAGTGCTCGGGCTACAGGGTACTCCTACAATGAGCAGTTCTTC - TRBJ2-1 TRBV20-1 -